What follows are 23 T cell receptor beta chains derived from one specimen sequenced in a study of regulatory T cells in long-lasting Graves disease (dated by TCRdb to about 2021). The time point label, read with the paper, signifies: newly diagnosed GD, antithyroid drugs for less than 3 months. For both TCR sequencing and RNA sequencing, RNA was extracted from PBMCs in TRIzol. The method behind the library was multiplex PCR. Sequenced using an Illumina HiSeq 4000. CDR3 regions were amplified by Arm-PCR with iRepertoire HTBI primers to construct TCR beta libraries. TCRdb reworked the public reads: Q25 trimming with fastp, MiXCR clone assembly, productive beta chains retained. When rows share a CDR3 protein, they turn into one entry using the most common DNA and genes. This sample is represented by 400,000 to 550,000 distinct CDR3 sequences; about 16% of them were singletons. Together, the top ten hold about 25% of the sample.

These sequences were also reported in another study, on T cells in Graves' hyperthyroidism and ophthalmopathy.

Source: peripheral blood mononuclear cells (PBMCs), taken at new diagnosis, from a patient treated with antithyroid drugs. The receptors stem from a woman between 18 and 29 years old with Graves disease. Donor details come from another sample of the same person, matched by shared clones.

In its sample, this clonotype was seen a few times. This rearrangement joins TRBV11-1 to TRBJ2-1; D is ambiguous. The DNA end favors TRBJ2-5, so the J call may be wrong. Germline loops: CDR1 SGHAT, CDR2 FQDESV (reference sequence). The CDR3 loop spans 12 amino acids. The CDR3, as DNA: TGTGCCAGCAGCCCACGGGTTGGGACCCAGTACTTC. The encoded protein is CASSPRVGTQYF.

In its sample, this clonotype was seen many times. The chain joins TRBV12-3 or TRBV12-4 to TRBJ1-5; D unresolved. The CDR3 totals 14 residues. The V and J ends lost 6 bases and 0 bases respectively, with 9 bases between them. CDR3 bases: TGTGCCAGCAGACAAGGGTATAGCAATCAGCCCCAGCATTTT. This gives the protein CASRQGYSNQPQHF.

This clonotype was counted ten times or more. The rearrangement joins TRBV20-1 to TRBJ2-3; 7 positions match TRBD2. Per germline, CDR1 DFQATT and CDR2 SNEGSKA (reference sequence). V was clipped by 3 bases and J by 6 bases; unmatched bases: 6. This CDR3 spans 13 amino acids. The CDR3 DNA follows: TGCAGTGCTAGGCGAGCGGGAAGGGATACGCAGTATTTT. This codes for CSARRAGRDTQYF.

This sequence joins TRBV7-9 and TRBJ1-1, with 8 bases identical to TRBD1. The germline V gene has CDR1 SEHNR and CDR2 FQNEAQ (reference sequence). J gave up 1 base and V 1 base, and 14 bases lay outside the gene matches. The CDR3 is 19 residues long. The CDR3 sequence: CASSLGRGVRGPENTEAFF. The DNA for the CDR3 is TGTGCCAGCAGCTTAGGACGTGGTGTCAGGGGGCCGGAGAACACTGAAGCTTTCTTT.

Notes on this clonotype: One end of the junction does not line up with germline, which may come from a read error. This rearrangement joins TRBV7-8 to TRBJ2-1, with 10 positions matching TRBD2. The CDR3 sequence is 17 residues long. Germline values: CDR1 SGHVS, CDR2 FQNEAQ. The DNA of the CDR3 is TGCGCCAGCAGCCAGAGGCCGAGCGGGAGGGACAACAATGAGCAGTTCTTC. Amino acid sequence: CASSQRPSGRDNNEQFF.

This CDR3 reads CASRQQGSRNTIYF. The DNA for the CDR3 is TGTGCCAGCAGGCAACAGGGCTCCAGAAACACCATATATTTT. This chain joins TRBV6-1 and TRBJ1-3; D perhaps matches TRBD1 (6 bases). The length of the CDR3 is 14 residues. CDR1 is MNHNS and CDR2 is SASEGT in the germline V gene. Trimming left V 6 bases short and J 5 bases short, with 14 bases between.

For this clonotype: At one boundary the junction diverges from the germline segment, which might be a read error. The V and J genes are TRBV5-1 and TRBJ1-5; D uncertain. Germline V CDR1 and CDR2: SGHRS, YFSETQ. CDR3 length equals 13 residues. As DNA, the CDR3 is TGCGCCAGCAGCTTGGACGGCAATCAGCCCCAAGATTTT. Amino acid sequence: CASSLDGNQPQDF. The whole variable domain, filled in from reference TRBV5-1 and TRBJ1-5, reads KAGVTQTPRYLIKTRGQQVTLSCSPISGHRSVSWYQQTPGQGLQFLFEYFSETQRNKGNFPGRFSGRQFSNSRSEMNVSTLELGDSALYLCASSLDGNQPQDFGDGTRLSIL.

This clonotype was found many times. J is TRBJ2-3 and V is TRBV28; D unresolved. CDR3 length: 13 residues. From germline, CDR1 is MDHEN and CDR2 SYDVKM. V lost 5 bases and J lost 1, with 7 bases in between. The DNA for the CDR3 is TGTGCCAGCAGTCGGCCGGGCACAGATACGCAGTATTTT. This gives the protein CASSRPGTDTQYF.

This clonotype was detected ten times or more. The chain joins TRBV6-2 or TRBV6-3 to TRBJ1-1; TRBD1 matches 9 bases. This CDR3 is built from 16 residues. The V gene's germline CDR1 is MNHEY and CDR2 SVGEGT. The V gene end was trimmed by 2 bases and the J gene end by 3 bases; junction bases not matched to a gene: 7. In DNA form, the CDR3 reads TGTGCCAGCAGTTACACAACGACAGGGGGGGACACTGAAGCTTTCTTT. Protein product: CASSYTTTGGDTEAFF.

This clonotype was picked up many times. This chain links TRBV2 with TRBJ2-3; D may be TRBD2 (5 bases). The CDR3 runs to 15 residues. V was cut by 5 bases and J by 3 bases, with 15 bases left in between. Looked up from germline, CDR1 is SNHLY and CDR2 is FYNNEI. The CDR3 DNA reads TGTGCCAGCAGTCCTAATAGCGTTTCAACAGATACGCAGTATTTT. It codes for CASSPNSVSTDTQYF.

This clonotype was seen at least ten times. The chain couples TRBV5-6 to TRBJ2-1, with D possibly matching TRBD1 (5 bases). This CDR3 contains 15 residues. Between the trimmed V and J ends, which lost 2 bases and 2 bases, there was a span of 11 bases. Looked up from germline, CDR1 is SGHDT and CDR2 is YYEEEE. The CDR3 DNA is TGTGCCAGCAGCTTTTGGGGCAGGCCCTACAATGAGCAGTTCTTC. Its translation: CASSFWGRPYNEQFF.

The chain combines TRBV9 with TRBJ1-2; D not certain. Germline V gives CDR1 SGDLS, CDR2 YYNGEE. Trimming took 0 bases from V and 8 from J, leaving 8 bases between them. The CDR3 totals 12 residues. The CDR3 is CASSVGVDGYTF. The CDR3 DNA is TGTGCCAGCAGCGTAGGGGTGGACGGCTACACCTTC.

The rearrangement links TRBV7-2 to TRBJ2-7; 7 positions agree with TRBD1. V lost 7 bases to trimming and J lost 4 bases; unmatched junction nucleotides: 13. The length of the CDR3 is 15 residues. Germline values: CDR1 SGHTA, CDR2 FQGNSA. CDR3 DNA sequence: TGTGCCAGCACCCTATCCCCGACAGGGACATACGAGCAGTACTTC. Translation gives CASTLSPTGTYEQYF.

The chain employs TRBV12-3 or TRBV12-4 and TRBJ2-7, with D tentatively TRBD1 or TRBD2 (5 bases each). The CDR3 loop spans 17 amino acids. Deletions cut 1 base from V and 4 bases from J, with 20 bases between. The CDR3 protein is CASSLVGWGRREYEQYF. The CDR3 DNA follows: TGTGCCAGCAGTTTAGTCGGTTGGGGACGCCGAGAATACGAGCAGTACTTC.

This chain connects TRBV15 to TRBJ2-2; 9 nucleotides line up with TRBD2. After removal of 8 bases from V and 4 bases from J, the junction contained 11 bases not matched to a gene. In germline, CDR1 is LNHNV, CDR2 YYDKDF (reference sequence). This CDR3 is 16 amino acids long. CDR3 sequence reads: CATGVGLALATGELFF. The DNA for the CDR3 is TGTGCCACCGGGGTGGGACTAGCCCTGGCCACCGGGGAGCTGTTTTTT.

The chain employs TRBV9 and TRBJ2-1; no clear D. The germline CDR1 and CDR2 sequences are SGDLS and YYNGEE. The CDR3 is 14 residues long. Trimming pared 0 bases from V and 3 bases from J, leaving 7 bases between. DNA for the CDR3: TGTGCCAGCAGCGTAGGTTTCCTCTACAATGAGCAGTTCTTC. Protein: CASSVGFLYNEQFF. Supplemented by reference TRBV9 and TRBJ2-1, the full variable domain reads DSGVTQTPKHLITATGQRVTLRCSPRSGDLSVYWYQQSLDQGLQFLIQYYNGEERAKGNILERFSAQQFPDLHSELNLSSLELGDSALYFCASSVGFLYNEQFFGPGTRLTVL.

Many counts were recorded for this clonotype. V usage is TRBV20-1 and J usage is TRBJ2-1; maybe TRBD2 (7 bases). There are 16 residues in the CDR3. Germline CDR1 is DFQATT and CDR2 is SNEGSKA (reference sequence). Trimming removed 6 bases from V and 4 bases from J, with 22 bases in between. DNA for the CDR3: TGCAGTGCCCAGGGGAGAGGTGCTAGCGGATACAATGAGCAGTTCTTC. Its translation is CSAQGRGASGYNEQFF.

This clonotype has just a few counts. The genes are TRBV28 and TRBJ1-2; D not certain. The CDR3 spans 15 residues. Per the germline V gene, CDR1 is MDHEN and CDR2 is SYDVKM. The V end was cut by 5 bases, the J end by 1 base, with 14 bases between. The CDR3 region is CASSPAVNFNYGYTF. In nucleotides, the CDR3 is TGTGCCAGCAGTCCGGCAGTGAACTTTAACTATGGCTACACCTTC.

This rearrangement joins TRBV12-5 to TRBJ1-2, with D maybe TRBD1 (5 bases). Germline assignment: CDR1 LGHNT and CDR2 FRNRAP. V shed 0 bases and J shed 6 bases, with 17 bases lying between them. CDR3 length: 16 residues. The chain's CDR3 is CASGLVGGHTNDGYTF. In DNA, the CDR3 is TGTGCTAGTGGTTTGGTAGGCGGACATACCAATGATGGCTACACCTTC.

The J gene is TRBJ2-7, the V gene TRBV4-2; the match to TRBD2 covers 10 bases. Germline V gene data show CDR1 as LGHNA and CDR2 as YNFKEQ. The CDR3 spans 16 residues. J lost 3 bases, V lost 1 base, and 6 bases had no gene match. CDR3 in amino acids: CASSQVSGRAGYEQYF. The CDR3 DNA reads as TGTGCCAGCAGCCAAGTCAGCGGGAGGGCCGGCTACGAGCAGTACTTC.

The table lists this clonotype with a few counts. This chain links TRBV24-1 with TRBJ2-2; 9 bases are a match to TRBD1. The junction had 16 bases not matched to a gene; V was cut back by 6 bases and J by 9 bases. Per the germline V gene, CDR1 is KGHDR and CDR2 is SFDVKD. This CDR3 contains 17 residues. The CDR3: CATSPDRGHLRSWELFF. In DNA, the CDR3 is TGTGCCACCAGTCCGGACAGGGGACACCTCCGTTCCTGGGAGCTGTTTTTT.

The chain employs TRBV7-6 and TRBJ1-6; D perhaps matches TRBD1 (5 bases). Germline CDR1 SGHVS, CDR2 FNYEAQ. CDR3 size: 14 residues. V gave up 5 bases and J gave up 10 bases, with 15 bases separating them. The CDR3 sequence: CASSPTRGASPLHF. CDR3 in DNA: TGTGCCAGCAGCCCCACACGTGGGGCCTCACCCCTCCACTTT.

This clonotype showed up many times. CDR3 sequence (DNA): TGCAGTGCAACCGGGACTAGCGGGGTAGAGACCCAGTACTTC. Protein sequence: CSATGTSGVETQYF. The chain couples TRBV20-1 to TRBJ2-5; TRBD2 matches at 13 bases. J was trimmed by 4 bases and V by 6 bases; bases with no gene match: 5. The CDR3 length is 14 residues. Germline CDR1 and CDR2: DFQATT and SNEGSKA (reference sequence).